These 14 T cell receptor beta chains were all obtained from the same sample, sequenced in a study of T-cell memory formation after mild COVID-19. TCRdb ran MiXCR on the 5' RACE reads and lists one entry per CDR3 protein. The sample holds 150,000 to 200,000 distinct CDR3 sequences, over 10% seen once. Material for sequencing was PBMCs or a T cell subset sorted from them (not recorded which). Receptors were obtained from a man between 18 and 29 years old who had mild COVID-19 (a few samples of this study predate the infection). Cell type and time point are not known.

V and J are TRBV4-3 and TRBJ2-2, with a weak D call TRBD2 (5 bases). The CDR3 has 12 amino acids. CDR1 is LGHNA and CDR2 is YSLEER in the germline V gene. V shed 4 bases and J shed 7 bases, with 7 bases lying between them. The DNA of the CDR3 is TGCGCCAGCAGCCGGAGGTTCGGGGAGCTGTTTTTT. It yields the protein CASSRRFGELFF.

This clonotype has at least ten counts. The chain joins TRBV12-3 or TRBV12-4 to TRBJ1-1; 10 bases match TRBD1. Trimming removed 4 bases from V and 4 bases from J; junction bases left unmatched: 3. The CDR3 loop spans 14 amino acids. CDR3 amino acids: CASSSRDRGTEAFF. The CDR3, as DNA: TGTGCCAGCAGTTCGCGGGACAGGGGCACTGAAGCTTTCTTT.

This clonotype has more than one count but fewer than ten. The J gene is TRBJ2-3, the V gene TRBV29-1; 8 nucleotides align to TRBD1. The CDR3 totals 13 residues. Germline CDR1 is SQVTM and CDR2 is ANQGSEA. Trimming cost V 8 bases and J 1 base; bases outside gene matches: 5. CDR3 bases: TGCAGCTCTCCGGGACAGGGCACAGATACGCAGTATTTT. Translating gives CSSPGQGTDTQYF.

The gene calls are TRBV7-8 and TRBJ1-5, with a tentative D call TRBD1 (5 bases). The CDR3 covers 13 residues. V was clipped by 3 bases and J by 7 bases, with 10 bases between them. Germline V CDR1 and CDR2: SGHVS, FQNEAQ. The CDR3 sequence: CASSFAGTQPQHF. The CDR3 DNA reads as TGTGCCAGCAGCTTTGCAGGGACCCAGCCCCAGCATTTT.

The chain carries TRBV18 and TRBJ2-6; D not resolved. CDR3 size: 15 residues. The V gene lost 5 bases and the J gene lost 0 bases, with 8 bases spanning the gap. Germline V gene lookup returns CDR1 KGHSH and CDR2 LQKENI. This CDR3 reads CASSTVDSGANVLTF. The CDR3 DNA is TGTGCCAGCTCAACGGTCGACTCTGGGGCCAACGTCCTGACTTTC.

V usage is TRBV6-6 and J usage is TRBJ2-2; D is possibly TRBD1 (6 bases). Trimming shortened V by 4 bases and J by 8 bases, and 14 bases separated the two germline ends. The CDR3 is made up of 14 amino acids. Germline loops: CDR1 MNHNY, CDR2 SVGAGI (reference sequence). In nucleotides, the CDR3 is TGTGCCAGCAGTTTGCAGGGGACCACAGGGGAGCTGTTTTTT. Protein sequence: CASSLQGTTGELFF.

The CDR3 DNA sequence: TGTGCCAGCAAGCTTGGAAGAGGGGAAGGGGTCACTGAAGCTTTCTTT. It is translated as CASKLGRGEGVTEAFF. The chain couples TRBV5-4 to TRBJ1-1, with D possibly being TRBD1 (5 bases). This CDR3 contains 16 residues. V was trimmed by 6 bases and J by 4 bases, leaving 22 bases between them. Germline values: CDR1 SGHNT, CDR2 YYREEE (reference sequence). Full variable domain (missing parts from reference TRBV5-4 and TRBJ1-1): ETGVTQSPTHLIKTRGQQVTLRCSSQSGHNTVSWYQQALGQGPQFIFQYYREEENGRGNFPPRFSGLQFPNYSSELNVNALELDDSALYLCASKLGRGEGVTEAFFGQGTRLTVV.

This clonotype was seen ten or more times. CDR3 amino acids: CASSAEGGRETQYF. CDR3 DNA: TGTGCCAGCAGTGCCGAGGGGGGCCGCGAGACCCAGTACTTC. The gene calls are TRBV6-2 or TRBV6-3 and TRBJ2-5, with D perhaps matching TRBD1 or TRBD2 (6 bases each). Germline assignment: CDR1 MNHEY and CDR2 SVGEGT. This CDR3 has 14 residues. The ends were cut back, 5 bases at V and 5 bases at J, with 15 bases in the middle.

The chain combines TRBV7-8 with TRBJ2-6; D may correspond to TRBD1 or TRBD2 (7 bases each). The CDR3 is 18 amino acids. V dropped 1 base and J dropped 2 bases, with 15 bases sitting between them. CDR1 is SGHVS and CDR2 is FQNEAQ in the germline V gene. CDR3 region: CASSLVPRGRAGANVLTF. DNA of the CDR3: TGTGCCAGCAGCTTAGTTCCCAGGGGGAGGGCTGGGGCCAACGTCCTGACTTTC.

V usage is TRBV25-1 and J usage is TRBJ1-1; D remains unclear. V lost 7 bases and J 3 bases, leaving 6 bases between the germline ends. The germline V gene has CDR1 MGHDK and CDR2 SYGVNS. CDR3 length equals 11 residues. In nucleotides, the CDR3 is TGTGCCAGCAAGGGTGACACTGAAGCTTTCTTT. Amino acids: CASKGDTEAFF.

This rearrangement joins TRBV4-2 to TRBJ1-1; D unresolved. V was pared by 0 bases and J by 0 bases, with 8 bases between. The germline CDR1 and CDR2 sequences are LGHNA and YNFKEQ. CDR3 size: 15 residues. The DNA of the CDR3 is TGTGCCAGCAGCCAAGAGGCTCACATGAACACTGAAGCTTTCTTT. It is translated as CASSQEAHMNTEAFF.

This clonotype was counted a few times. This chain joins TRBV10-3 and TRBJ1-2, with D possibly matching TRBD1 (5 bases). This CDR3 spans 15 amino acids. The germline V gene has CDR1 ENHRY and CDR2 SYGVKD. Trimming removed 2 bases at V and 0 bases at J, with 10 bases between. This CDR3 reads CAISEHGTANYGYTF. The CDR3 DNA sequence: TGTGCCATCAGTGAGCATGGGACGGCTAACTATGGCTACACCTTC.

There are many counts of this clonotype. The chain joins TRBV5-1 to TRBJ2-3; TRBD2 matches at 7 bases. The CDR3 spans 16 residues. V gave up 1 base and J gave up 2 bases; unmatched junction bases: 7. Germline V gene lookup returns CDR1 SGHRS and CDR2 YFSETQ. The chain's CDR3 is CASSLRDSGSTDTQYF. In DNA, the CDR3 is TGCGCCAGCAGCTTGAGGGATAGCGGGTCCACAGATACGCAGTATTTT.

This clonotype was seen repeatedly, ten times or more. V is TRBV7-7 and J is TRBJ2-5; D possibly uses TRBD1 or TRBD2 (5 bases each). The CDR3 extends over 16 amino acids. Germline CDR1 reads SSHAT; CDR2 reads FNYEAQ (reference sequence). Between the trimmed V and J ends, which lost 1 base and 1 base, there was a span of 13 bases. CDR3 amino acids: CASSLGGAPLQETQYF. The CDR3 bases are TGTGCCAGCAGCTTAGGAGGGGCCCCTCTCCAAGAGACCCAGTACTTC.